Shown below are 13 T cell receptor beta chains from a single sample sequenced in a study of blood T cell repertoires in COVID-19 (dated by TCRdb to about 2020). The receptor library was made with the immunoSEQ multiplex PCR assay. Here the immuneACCESS table is served through TCRdb, limited to in-frame sequences with V and J called. Missing clones are a known gap in these copies; in checked studies unresolved V genes cover under half, and the rest lacks a known reason. Across this sample there are some 250,000 clones, with approximately 85% seen only once. The top ten hold about 0.8% of the sample. The sample taken for sequencing was peripheral blood. The receptors stem from a woman aged 30 to 39 with acute or convalescent COVID-19.

V and J are TRBV19 and TRBJ1-4; a possible D gene is TRBD1 (5 bases). Between the trimmed V and J ends, which lost 6 bases and 0 bases, there was a span of 8 bases. Germline assignment: CDR1 LNHDA and CDR2 SQIVND (reference sequence). This CDR3 region has 14 residues. The CDR3 protein is CASRAGATNEKLFF. The CDR3 coding sequence is TGTGCCAGTAGGGCGGGGGCAACTAATGAAAAACTGTTTTTT.

The chain couples TRBV20-1 to TRBJ2-5; D is uncertain. The germline V and J ends were trimmed by 3 bases and 2 bases, with 13 bases remaining between them. CDR3 length: 14 amino acids. Germline CDR1 DFQATT, CDR2 SNEGSKA (reference sequence). CDR3 nucleotide sequence: TGCAGTGCTAGTGGTGGGCCAGATCAAGAGACCCAGTACTTC. Protein product: CSASGGPDQETQYF.

This clone was recorded only once. The chain has TRBV25-1 and TRBJ2-1; D is perhaps TRBD1 (6 bases). The V gene's germline CDR1 is MGHDK and CDR2 SYGVNS. The CDR3 is made up of 14 amino acids. Deletions cut 2 bases from V and 7 bases from J, with 12 bases between. CDR3 sequence reads: CASSEENRENEQFF. CDR3 coding DNA: TGTGCCAGCAGTGAAGAAAACAGGGAGAATGAGCAGTTCTTC.

The rearrangement joins TRBV27 to TRBJ2-2; TRBD2 aligns across 7 bases. The CDR3 is made up of 16 amino acids. Germline CDR1 MNHEY, CDR2 SMNVEV (reference sequence). V lost 7 bases and J lost 2; bases outside the gene matches: 10. The CDR3 DNA is TGTGCCAGCACCTTCCTCACTAGCGCAAACACCGGGGAGCTGTTTTTT. Encoded protein: CASTFLTSANTGELFF.

A few counts support this clone. The chain recombines TRBV27 with TRBJ2-7; the D is unclear. Germline V gives CDR1 MNHEY, CDR2 SMNVEV (reference sequence). V was shortened by 4 bases and J by 6 bases, with 10 bases between the two germline ends. The CDR3 has 12 amino acids. The CDR3 nucleotides read TGTGCCAGCAGTTCCCGCAGAGGCGAGCAGTACTTC. Amino acid sequence: CASSSRRGEQYF.

This clone has a single count. The gene calls are TRBV7-8 and TRBJ2-7, with 11 bases identical to TRBD2. Germline V gives CDR1 SGHVS, CDR2 FQNEAQ. The V gene end was trimmed by 8 bases and the J gene end by 4 bases; junction bases not matched to a gene: 10. CDR3 length: 15 residues. The CDR3 coding sequence is TGTGCCAGCGTCTACCGACTAGCGGGACAGTACGAGCAGTACTTC. Protein product: CASVYRLAGQYEQYF.

The genes are TRBV10-1 and TRBJ2-3, with D uncertain. The V gene lost 5 bases and the J gene lost 10 bases, with 13 bases spanning the gap. The length of the CDR3 is 12 residues. CDR1 WNHNN and CDR2 SYGVQD come from the germline V gene (reference sequence). As DNA, the CDR3 is TGCGCCAGCAGTAATCCTAGTGAATCGCAGTATTTT. It translates to CASSNPSESQYF.

J is TRBJ1-5 and V is TRBV5-8; 8 bases match TRBD1. J was trimmed by 2 bases and V by 0 bases; bases with no gene match: 4. CDR3 length equals 16 residues. Germline V gene sequence: CDR1 SGHTS, CDR2 YDEGEE. Written as DNA, the CDR3 is TGTGCCAGCAGCTTGGTCAGGGGGCCGGGCAATCAGCCCCAGCATTTT. The encoded protein is CASSLVRGPGNQPQHF.

V usage is TRBV7-2 and J usage is TRBJ2-1; 10 nucleotides line up with TRBD1. The CDR3 is made up of 17 amino acids. The trim removed 0 bases at V and 8 bases at J, leaving 10 bases unmatched. Germline V lookup: CDR1 SGHTA, CDR2 FQGNSA. CDR3 sequence (DNA): TGTGCCAGCAGCTTAGCGGTGAGACAGGGGGCGCGGGATGAGCAGTTCTTC. This codes for CASSLAVRQGARDEQFF.

V and J are TRBV5-1 and TRBJ2-7, with a possible D match to TRBD1 (6 bases). Germline-derived CDR1 and CDR2 are SGHRS and YFSETQ. The CDR3 contains 15 residues. The ends were cut back, 0 bases at V and 2 bases at J, with 12 bases in the middle. The CDR3 sequence is CASSLASGDTYEQYF. The CDR3, as DNA: TGCGCCAGCAGCTTGGCGTCAGGGGATACCTACGAGCAGTACTTC.

The rearrangement uses TRBV30 and TRBJ1-6, with 7 bases that match TRBD1. CDR3 length equals 12 residues. V lost 5 bases, J lost 8 bases, and 3 bases stayed unmatched. Per the germline V gene, CDR1 is GTSNPN and CDR2 is SVGIG (reference sequence). The chain's CDR3 is CAWGDRYSPLHF. The CDR3, as DNA: TGTGCCTGGGGGGACAGATATTCACCCCTCCACTTT.

The chain employs TRBV27 and TRBJ2-7, with D unresolved. With 6 bases removed from V and 7 bases from J, the gap between germline ends came to 10 bases. Germline CDR1 is MNHEY and CDR2 is SMNVEV (reference sequence). This CDR3 has 11 residues. CDR3 sequence reads: CASSSGVEQYF. DNA of the CDR3: TGTGCCAGCAGCTCCGGAGTAGAGCAGTACTTC.

This clone was picked up a small number of times. The J gene is TRBJ1-2, the V gene TRBV9; D is perhaps TRBD1 (6 bases). Trimming stripped 0 bases from V and 1 base from J, with 10 bases between. Germline lookup yields CDR1 SGDLS and CDR2 YYNGEE. The CDR3 spans 15 residues. The CDR3: CASSVAGANNYGYTF. The CDR3, as DNA: TGTGCCAGCAGCGTAGCAGGGGCCAATAACTATGGCTACACCTTC.